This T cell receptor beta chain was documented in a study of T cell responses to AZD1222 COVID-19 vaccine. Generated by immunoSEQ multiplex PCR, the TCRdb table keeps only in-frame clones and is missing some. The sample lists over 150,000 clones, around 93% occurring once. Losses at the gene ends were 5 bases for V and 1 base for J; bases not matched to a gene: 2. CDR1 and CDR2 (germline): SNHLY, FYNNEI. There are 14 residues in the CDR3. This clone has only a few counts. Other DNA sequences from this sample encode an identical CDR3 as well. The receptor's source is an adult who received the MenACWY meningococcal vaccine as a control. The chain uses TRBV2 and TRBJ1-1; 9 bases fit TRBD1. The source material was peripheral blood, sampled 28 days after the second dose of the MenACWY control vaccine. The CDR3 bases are TGTGCCAGCAGTAAGGGACAGGGGAACACTGAAGCTTTCTTT. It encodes CASSKGQGNTEAFF.